This T cell receptor beta chain was retrieved from a study of T cell responses to AZD1222 COVID-19 vaccine. Whole-study findings and limits: Spike-specific TCR breadth rose after two AZD1222 doses, and depth rose as well. Reports indicate that nearly half of spike-specific TCRs are directed at unmutated variant regions. Repertoires were obtained solely post-peak T cell response. Only six or seven AZD1222 recipients were seropositive at baseline.

Of note for this clone: Antigen specificity is unknown.

Germline trimming cut 5 bases from V and 0 bases from J; bases unmatched to any gene: 3. Germline V lookup: CDR1 PRHDT, CDR2 FYEKMQ (reference sequence). The CDR3 is made up of 14 amino acids. TCRdb's copy holds only in-frame clones and misses some; the assay was immunoSEQ multiplex PCR. The sample records 130,000 or so clones, 90% to 95% being singletons. Source: peripheral blood, taken on day 0 of AZD1222 vaccination. The chain couples TRBV13 to TRBJ1-2, with 7 bases matching TRBD1. This TCR derives from an adult in good health. The CDR3 DNA reads as TGTGCCAGCAGCCTCGGACAGGCTAACTATGGCTACACCTTC. This encodes CASSLGQANYGYTF.